This T cell receptor (beta chain) was recorded in a study of blood T cell repertoires in COVID-19. Study details: Whether acute or convalescent, the COVID-19 samples came from the United States, Italy and Spain.

Authors' methods: The authors estimated nucleated cell counts from reference gene primer amplification. Clones were sequenced by immunoSEQ multiplex PCR, and TCRdb holds only the in-frame ones, with some missing. That table furnishes V, J and clone size, whereas the DNA furnished D and trimming. Of about 140,000 clones listed, 84% are singletons. Seattle patient enrollment occurred during active infection, with longitudinal follow-up thereafter. CDR3 length equals 15 residues. The junction had 11 bases not matched to a gene; V was cut back by 4 bases and J by 5 bases. The germline V gene encodes CDR1 SGHRS and CDR2 YFSETQ.

This receptor was taken from a man aged 25-45 years with COVID-19, enrolled during active disease. V and J are TRBV5-1 and TRBJ2-7; 8 bases are a match to TRBD1. Sequenced input: peripheral blood. The DNA for the CDR3 is TGCGCCAGCAGCCACGGACAGGGTAGCCTAGACGAGCAGTACTTC. This translates into CASSHGQGSLDEQYF. Drawing the rest from reference TRBV5-1 and TRBJ2-7, the complete variable domain is KAGVTQTPRYLIKTRGQQVTLSCSPISGHRSVSWYQQTPGQGLQFLFEYFSETQRNKGNFPGRFSGRQFSNSRSEMNVSTLELGDSALYLCASSHGQGSLDEQYFGPGTRLTVT.